This TCR beta chain was recovered during a study of blood T cell repertoires in COVID-19 (dated by TCRdb to the early 2020s). As for the study more broadly: Collaborator samples came from the United States, Italy and Spain and covered acute and convalescent phases of COVID-19. The material from the prospective study consisted of cDNA or gDNA derived from T cells, B-cell-depleted T cells, or PBMCs. A de-identified subject ID, COVID-19 status, age in years and sex were almost always included in the sample metadata. Samples came from the ongoing ImmuneRACE study (first 160 participants) plus 1,254 subjects from 6 global collaborators. Where HLA class I and class II types were available, the types were taken from metadata supplied by the sample provider, not from assay-based typing. Deeply sampled blood TCRbeta repertoires from subjects exposed to, actively infected with, or recovered from COVID-19 were included in the dataset. The repertoires were released in a freely available public database meant as a resource for research on the immune response to SARS-CoV-2.

Enrolling through a virtual design, the prospective study's participants ranged in age from about 18 to 100 years and lived across roughly 24 United States geographic areas. In the prospective study, participants were assigned to cohorts based on the clinical history participants reported in a screening survey and a study questionnaire. Recovered participants in ImmuneRACE Cohort 3 were defined by two consecutive negative NP/OP PCR tests, clearance by a healthcare professional, or resolution of symptoms. Mobile phlebotomists in the prospective study collected whole blood, serum and a nasopharyngeal or oropharyngeal swab from every participant. Over a roughly 2-month period, participants in the prospective study had the option of providing additional blood draws and questionnaires. Prospective study blood samples were shipped either frozen or at room temperature before DNA extraction. TCRbeta CDR3 regions were amplified from genomic DNA using the immunoSEQ Assay, a bias-controlled multiplex PCR. As for the original processing: The number of nucleated cells in each sample was estimated by amplification of reference gene primers within the assay. To quantify the absolute abundance of each unique TCRbeta CDR3 rearrangement, sequence reads were collapsed and filtered. For each sample, productive Simpson clonality was calculated as the square root of Simpson's diversity index over productive rearrangements. As stored in TCRdb, this immuneACCESS dataset retains in-frame rearrangements with V and J assigned. A fraction of the clones does not appear; measured against another copy, unresolved V genes explain less than half of the discrepancy, and the remainder lacks a known reason. V, J and clone size are taken as reported in that table, and D and trimming were inferred from the DNA itself. This sample gives about 270,000 clones in total; around 86% of them show up just once. Of the sample, approximately 2.6% falls within the top ten clones.

General study outcomes and caveats: The amount of clinical and demographic metadata varied by source and participant and was provided uncurated.

Worth noting for this clone: The antigen it recognizes is unknown. The sample holds no much larger clone one base away, and base qualities are not on file.

The CDR3 starts with the cysteine, ends with the phenylalanine, and has 15 residues. The only DNA kept is the CDR3, 45 bases in frame from the first base. CDR1 is given as MNHEY and CDR2 as SVGEGT, both from the germline V gene. The junction carries 18 bases between V and J, which are trimmed by 6 bases and 7 bases respectively. The clonotype comes from a woman aged 18-30 years who had recovered from COVID-19. The V and J genes are TRBV6-2 or TRBV6-3 and TRBJ2-2; the D gene is perhaps TRBD1, on 6 matching bases. Sequences were obtained from PBMCs or T cells enriched from blood (not recorded which). This receptor has the CDR3 CASSDSGPGVGELFF. The nucleotide sequence reads as follows: TGTGCCAGCAGCGACTCTGGGCCAGGGGTCGGGGAGCTGTTTTTT.